The source of this T cell receptor (beta chain) is a study of a mutant IDH1 vaccine in newly diagnosed glioma. To note about this clone: As yet, its antigen is unknown.

CDR3 size: 17 residues. Germline V gives CDR1 LNHDA, CDR2 SQIVND (reference sequence). V was clipped by 2 bases and J by 1 base; unmatched bases: 7. Documented time point: week 5, during vaccination. A 20-mer mutant IDH1 peptide at 300 ug was injected subcutaneously with topical imiquimod. Here immunoSEQ multiplex PCR was the method, and the copy in TCRdb shows in-frame clones only, minus some. The sample has approximately 32,000 clones, roughly three fifths seen once. This chain connects TRBV19 to TRBJ2-4, with TRBD2 identical over 8 bases. This specimen was PBMCs, taken from a glioma patient whose treatment included an IDH1 peptide vaccine. The clonotype was recovered from a woman between 18 and 29 years old with glioma. The CDR3 bases are TGTGCCAGTAGTATATTCCTTAGCGGGAAGGCCAAAAACATTCAGTACTTC. As protein: CASSIFLSGKAKNIQYF.